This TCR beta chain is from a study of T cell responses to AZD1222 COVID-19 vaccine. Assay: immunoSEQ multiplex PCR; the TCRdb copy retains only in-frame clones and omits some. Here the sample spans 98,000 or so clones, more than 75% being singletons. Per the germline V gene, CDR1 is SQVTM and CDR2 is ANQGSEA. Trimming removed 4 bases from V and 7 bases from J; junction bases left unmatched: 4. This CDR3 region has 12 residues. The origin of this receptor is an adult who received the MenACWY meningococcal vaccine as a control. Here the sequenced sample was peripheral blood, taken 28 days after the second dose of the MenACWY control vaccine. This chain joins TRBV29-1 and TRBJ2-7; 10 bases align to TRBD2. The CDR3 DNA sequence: TGCAGCGTTGTTCTAGCGGGGGATGAGCAGTACTTC. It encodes CSVVLAGDEQYF.